The clone carrying this T cell receptor (beta chain) has only a few counts. Its cognate antigen is unknown. This specimen belongs to a study of identical twins. Study-wide points: Cross-sectional statistics underpinned the conclusions; the same donors were not followed. In monozygotic twins, models underestimated the sharing of out-of-frame TCR alpha.

CDR1 is SGHRS and CDR2 is YFSETQ in the germline V gene. V was pared by 2 bases and J by 5 bases, with 1 base of the junction left unmatched. The CDR3 is 14 amino acids. Using its own MiXCR run on the 5' RACE reads, TCRdb lists one record per CDR3 protein. The sample yields 1.5 million to 2 million distinct CDR3 sequences, less than 35% seen once. The sequence derives from a newborn girl in good health. Sequencing used cord blood. The chain is built from TRBV5-1 and TRBJ2-7; 13 nucleotides match TRBD2. The CDR3: CASSFGTSGNEQYF. In DNA, the CDR3 is TGCGCCAGCAGCTTCGGGACTAGCGGGAACGAGCAGTACTTC.